The 27 T cell receptor beta chains given below trace back to one sample, sequenced in a study of T cells in Graves' hyperthyroidism and ophthalmopathy. Amplified regions were TCR beta CDR3 sequences from RNA transcripts. The TCR CDR3 first-round RT-PCR relied on the HTBI primer set. TCRdb reprocessed the multiplex PCR reads with MiXCR, giving one entry per CDR3 protein. The top ten clones hold 34% of a sample with some 350,000 distinct CDR3 sequences, approximately 14% of them seen once. Sequenced material: blood. Receptor source: a middle-aged woman with Graves' ophthalmopathy.

Ten or more counts support this clonotype. The chain carries TRBV2 and TRBJ2-7; no reliable D call. Trimming removed 9 bases at V and 1 base at J, with 16 bases between. CDR3 size: 14 residues. The germline V gene encodes CDR1 SNHLY and CDR2 FYNNEI. The CDR3 DNA is TGTGCCAGTAAGCGCGAGGCAGGTTCCTACGAGCAGTACTTC. Its translation: CASKREAGSYEQYF. The variable domain in full, completed from reference TRBV2 and TRBJ2-7, reads EPEVTQTPSHQVTQMGQEVILRCVPISNHLYFYWYRQILGQKVEFLVSFYNNEISEKSEIFDDQFSVERPDGSNFTLKIRSTKLEDSAMYFCASKREAGSYEQYFGPGTRLTVT.

V is TRBV11-3 and J is TRBJ1-1, with D unclear. CDR1 is SGHNT, CDR2 YENEEA, per germline. This CDR3 region has 12 residues. Between the trimmed V and J ends, which lost 0 bases and 8 bases, there was a span of 7 bases. As DNA, the CDR3 is TGTGCCAGCAGCTTAGAGGCACCGGAAGCTTTCTTT. Its translation is CASSLEAPEAFF.

The genes are TRBV5-1 and TRBJ1-2; unclear D gene. In germline, CDR1 is SGHRS, CDR2 YFSETQ. V was cut by 0 bases and J by 7 bases, with 10 bases left in between. This CDR3 comprises 13 residues. As DNA, the CDR3 is TGCGCCAGCAGCTTGGCCTCGAGGAGTGGCTACACCTTC. It is translated as CASSLASRSGYTF.

This clonotype occurred many times. The chain recombines TRBV30 with TRBJ2-7, with a weak D call TRBD2 (6 bases). The CDR3 consists of 13 residues. Germline values: CDR1 GTSNPN, CDR2 SVGIG (reference sequence). As DNA, the CDR3 is TGTGCAAGAATGGCTATCGGGAGAAACGAGCAGTACTTC. This translates into CARMAIGRNEQYF.

J is TRBJ1-1 and V is TRBV19, with D hard to call. CDR1 and CDR2 from the germline V gene are LNHDA and SQIVND (reference sequence). This CDR3 is built from 13 residues. Trimming shortened V by 5 bases and J by 10 bases, and 17 bases separated the two germline ends. The CDR3 spells CASSLPGRPGAFF. In DNA form, the CDR3 reads TGTGCCAGTAGTCTCCCTGGTCGACCTGGAGCTTTCTTT.

This clonotype showed up just once. The chain couples TRBV4-1 to TRBJ1-5; maybe TRBD1 (5 bases). V was trimmed by 2 bases and J by 5 bases, leaving 22 bases between them. Germline V gene data show CDR1 as MGHRA and CDR2 as YSYEKL. The CDR3 loop spans 18 amino acids. This chain's CDR3 is CASSQKWGWGGFDQPQHF. DNA of the CDR3: TGCGCCAGCAGCCAAAAATGGGGATGGGGGGGTTTCGATCAGCCCCAGCATTTT.

The sample holds many counts of this clonotype. The chain employs TRBV20-1 and TRBJ2-7, with D perhaps TRBD1 or TRBD2 (5 bases each). The CDR3 sequence is 14 residues long. The germline gives CDR1 DFQATT, CDR2 SNEGSKA (reference sequence). V was clipped by 4 bases and J by 5 bases, with 18 bases between them. CDR3 DNA sequence: TGCAGTGCTACCCCGTCCAGCTGGGACCACGAGCAGTACTTC. It specifies CSATPSSWDHEQYF.

V usage is TRBV28 and J usage is TRBJ2-3, with D possibly being TRBD1 (5 bases). V was clipped by 7 bases and J by 5 bases, with 16 bases between them. The germline gives CDR1 MDHEN, CDR2 SYDVKM. There are 14 residues in the CDR3. In nucleotides, the CDR3 is TGTGCCAGCATACAGGACACGCTTAAAGATACGCAGTATTTT. Its translation is CASIQDTLKDTQYF.

The sample holds one count of this clonotype. The CDR3 DNA reads as TGTGCCTGGGGCCCGGGACCTCACTCCTACGAGCAGTACTTC. Translating it yields CAWGPGPHSYEQYF. The rearrangement joins TRBV30 to TRBJ2-7; D could derive from TRBD1 or TRBD2 (5 bases each). Germline CDR1 and CDR2: GTSNPN and SVGIG (reference sequence). Trimming stripped 5 bases from V and 0 bases from J, with 14 bases between. This CDR3 contains 14 residues.

The CDR3 protein is CASSAPEGRYNEQFF. CDR3 bases: TGTGCCAGCTCTGCACCGGAGGGCCGCTACAATGAGCAGTTCTTC. The J gene is TRBJ2-1, the V gene TRBV18; TRBD2 might be the D (6 bases). V was pared by 6 bases and J by 3 bases, with 15 bases between. The CDR3 covers 15 residues. Germline assignment: CDR1 KGHSH and CDR2 LQKENI.

The gene calls are TRBV15 and TRBJ2-3; a weak D match, TRBD1 (6 bases). The germline V gene has CDR1 LNHNV and CDR2 YYDKDF (reference sequence). This CDR3 is 15 amino acids long. Trimming took 4 bases from V and 1 from J, leaving 12 bases between them. The CDR3 DNA reads as TGTGCCACCAGCACCCAAAGGACAGGCACAGATACGCAGTATTTT. As protein: CATSTQRTGTDTQYF.

This clonotype has more than one count but fewer than ten. V and J are TRBV20-1 and TRBJ2-1, with 8 positions matching TRBD1. Germline V gene data show CDR1 as DFQATT and CDR2 as SNEGSKA (reference sequence). The CDR3 runs 15 residues. V was pared by 4 bases and J by 2 bases, with 7 bases of the junction left unmatched. CDR3 sequence reads: CSAMTRGRPYNEQFF. Here the CDR3 DNA reads TGCAGTGCTATGACCAGGGGGCGCCCCTACAATGAGCAGTTCTTC.

This clonotype was picked up many times. This sequence joins TRBV20-1 and TRBJ1-6, with D maybe TRBD1 (5 bases). Germline V gene lookup returns CDR1 DFQATT and CDR2 SNEGSKA (reference sequence). The CDR3 is 14 amino acids. The V and J ends lost 2 bases and 8 bases respectively, with 13 bases between them. For the CDR3, the DNA is TGCAGTGCTAGACGAGGGGAAGGGTATTCACCCCTCCACTTT. This translates into CSARRGEGYSPLHF.

Of note for this clonotype: A much bigger clone sits one base away, suggesting this may be a read error. This sequence joins TRBV7-2 and TRBJ1-1, with TRBD1 matching over 7 bases. CDR3 length: 14 residues. Germline values: CDR1 SGHTA, CDR2 FQGNSA. The V segment lost 5 bases and the J segment 9 bases; nucleotides outside the gene matches: 12. Written as DNA, the CDR3 is TGTGCCAGCAGCCGGGACAGAGGGGCCAATCAAGCTTTCTTT. Protein sequence: CASSRDRGANQAFF.

V and J are TRBV28 and TRBJ1-5; the D gene is possibly TRBD1 (5 bases). The CDR3 is 13 residues long. Germline lookup yields CDR1 MDHEN and CDR2 SYDVKM. Between the trimmed V and J ends, which lost 5 bases and 6 bases, there was a span of 11 bases. The chain's CDR3 is CASSRGGSQPQHF. The DNA for the CDR3 is TGTGCCAGCAGTCGGGGGGGTAGTCAGCCCCAGCATTTT.

In its sample, this clonotype was seen many times. This rearrangement joins TRBV19 to TRBJ1-1, with D unresolved. The CDR3 has 13 residues. The ends were cut back, 7 bases at V and 0 bases at J, with 9 bases in the middle. Per the germline V gene, CDR1 is LNHDA and CDR2 is SQIVND (reference sequence). The CDR3 here is CASNDGLNTEAFF. The CDR3 nucleotides are TGTGCCAGTAACGACGGATTGAACACTGAAGCTTTCTTT.

This clonotype was observed a handful of times. The rearrangement links TRBV5-1 to TRBJ2-7; 9 bases match TRBD1. This CDR3 is built from 13 residues. Germline V gene data show CDR1 as SGHRS and CDR2 as YFSETQ. With 6 bases clipped from V and 3 bases from J, the junction kept 4 bases outside the gene matches. CDR3 nucleotide sequence: TGCGCCAGCAACCCGGGACAGGGCTACGAGCAGTACTTC. Protein sequence: CASNPGQGYEQYF.

This clonotype was recorded many times. This chain uses TRBV7-2 with TRBJ2-7, with D hard to call. The germline gives CDR1 SGHTA, CDR2 FQGNSA. The CDR3 has 13 residues. V gave up 2 bases and J gave up 2 bases, with 7 bases separating them. The CDR3 is CASSLSDPYEQYF. The CDR3 DNA is TGTGCCAGCAGCTTATCGGATCCCTACGAGCAGTACTTC.

The table lists this clonotype with many counts. The chain combines TRBV14 with TRBJ1-1, with 10 bases lining up with TRBD1. This CDR3 is 13 amino acids long. Germline CDR1 reads SGHDN; CDR2 reads FVKESK. V trimming: 6 bases; J trimming: 4 bases; junction bases outside the gene matches: 2. CDR3 coding DNA: TGTGCCAGCAGGGGACAGGGGTCCACTGAAGCTTTCTTT. Encoded protein: CASRGQGSTEAFF.

V usage is TRBV11-3 and J usage is TRBJ2-5; TRBD2 might be the D (6 bases). The V and J ends lost 4 bases and 7 bases respectively, with 10 bases between them. Germline V gene sequence: CDR1 SGHNT, CDR2 YENEEA. This CDR3 has 12 amino acids. The CDR3: CASSSREVTQYF. In DNA form, the CDR3 reads TGTGCCAGCAGCTCCAGGGAGGTGACCCAGTACTTC.

This clonotype was counted a few times. V is TRBV12-3 or TRBV12-4 and J is TRBJ1-6, with D maybe TRBD1 (6 bases). This CDR3 contains 14 residues. Deletions cut 2 bases from V and 15 bases from J, with 17 bases between. The chain's CDR3 is CASSLKQGRLILHF. The CDR3, as DNA: TGTGCCAGCAGTTTAAAACAGGGTCGTTTGATCCTCCACTTT.

The chain has TRBV7-8 and TRBJ2-5; D uncertain. This CDR3 is built from 19 residues. Trimming took 6 bases from V and 5 from J, leaving 31 bases between them. Germline CDR1 and CDR2: SGHVS and FQNEAQ. This chain's CDR3 is CASRERVLTGVTSLETQYF. The CDR3 region has the DNA TGTGCCAGCAGGGAAAGGGTGCTAACGGGTGTGACTTCATTGGAGACCCAGTACTTC.

This clonotype appeared many times. This sequence joins TRBV11-2 and TRBJ2-7, with D maybe TRBD2 (6 bases). The CDR3 sequence is 15 residues long. Trimming shortened V by 4 bases and J by 4 bases, and 17 bases separated the two germline ends. Germline V gene data show CDR1 as SGHAT and CDR2 as FQNNGV. CDR3 in DNA: TGTGCCAGCAGCTGGGGACTTCGAGCAGGGTACGAGCAGTACTTC. It specifies CASSWGLRAGYEQYF.

The chain has TRBV12-3 or TRBV12-4 and TRBJ1-2; D remains unclear. CDR3 length: 13 amino acids. Trimming left V 1 base short and J 4 bases short, with 7 bases between. The CDR3 nucleotides are TGTGCCAGCAGTTTAGTTTCCAGCTATGGCTACACCTTC. As protein: CASSLVSSYGYTF.

This chain connects TRBV10-3 to TRBJ2-5, with a tentative D call TRBD1 (6 bases). The germline gives CDR1 ENHRY, CDR2 SYGVKD. The CDR3 spans 16 residues. The V and J ends lost 2 bases and 4 bases respectively, with 17 bases between them. The CDR3 protein is CAISEPRGHSRETQYF. The CDR3, as DNA: TGTGCCATCAGTGAGCCACGGGGACATAGTCGAGAGACCCAGTACTTC.

The chain is built from TRBV20-1 and TRBJ2-7; TRBD2 matches at 9 bases. Per the germline V gene, CDR1 is DFQATT and CDR2 is SNEGSKA (reference sequence). J lost 5 bases, V lost 0 bases, and 20 bases had no gene match. CDR3 length: 19 amino acids. In DNA form, the CDR3 reads TGCAGTGCTAGAGACCTCAGGGGACTAGCCCAACTCAATAGCGACGAGCAGTACTTC. Encoded protein: CSARDLRGLAQLNSDEQYF.

This clonotype was detected ten times or more. The chain is built from TRBV29-1 and TRBJ2-1; D is ambiguous. Trimming cost V 4 bases and J 7 bases, with 5 bases left between them. This CDR3 contains 10 residues. Germline V CDR1 and CDR2: SQVTM, ANQGSEA. The CDR3 is CSVGLNEQFF. The CDR3 coding sequence is TGCAGCGTTGGGTTGAATGAGCAGTTCTTC.